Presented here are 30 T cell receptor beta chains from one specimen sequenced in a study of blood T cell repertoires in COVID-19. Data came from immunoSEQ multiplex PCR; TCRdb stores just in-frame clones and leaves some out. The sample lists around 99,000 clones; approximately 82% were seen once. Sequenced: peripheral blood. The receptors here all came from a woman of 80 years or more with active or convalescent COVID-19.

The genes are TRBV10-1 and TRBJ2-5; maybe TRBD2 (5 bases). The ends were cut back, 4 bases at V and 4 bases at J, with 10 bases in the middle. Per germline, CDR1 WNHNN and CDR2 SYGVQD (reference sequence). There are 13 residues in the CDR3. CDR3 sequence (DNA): TGCGCCAGCAGTGTGGGTAGCGCAGAGACCCAGTACTTC. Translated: CASSVGSAETQYF.

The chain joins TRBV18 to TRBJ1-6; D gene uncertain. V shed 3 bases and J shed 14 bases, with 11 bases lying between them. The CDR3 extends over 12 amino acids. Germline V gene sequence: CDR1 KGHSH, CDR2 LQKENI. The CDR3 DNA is TGTGCCAGCTCACCTAGCCTGTTATCCCTCCACTTT. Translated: CASSPSLLSLHF.

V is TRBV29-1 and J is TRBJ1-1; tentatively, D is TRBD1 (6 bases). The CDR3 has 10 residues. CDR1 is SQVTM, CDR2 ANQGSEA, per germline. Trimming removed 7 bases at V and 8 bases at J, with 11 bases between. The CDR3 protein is CSGWTAEAFF. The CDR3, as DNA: TGCAGCGGTTGGACAGCCGAAGCTTTCTTT.

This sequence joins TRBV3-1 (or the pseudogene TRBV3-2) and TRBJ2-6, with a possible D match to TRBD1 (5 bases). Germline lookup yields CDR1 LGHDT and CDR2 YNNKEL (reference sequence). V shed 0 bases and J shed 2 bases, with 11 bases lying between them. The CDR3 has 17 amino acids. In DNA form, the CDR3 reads TGTGCCAGCAGCCAAGATATTCCAGGGACTGGGGCCAACGTCCTGACTTTC. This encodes CASSQDIPGTGANVLTF.

CDR3 in DNA: TGTGCCAGCAGTTCCGCGACAACCAGGGAGACCCAGTACTTC. Translation gives CASSSATTRETQYF. The chain is built from TRBV6-5 and TRBJ2-5, with unresolved D. The CDR3 is made up of 14 amino acids. Trimming took 4 bases from V and 5 from J, leaving 14 bases between them. Looked up from germline, CDR1 is MNHEY and CDR2 is SVGAGI.

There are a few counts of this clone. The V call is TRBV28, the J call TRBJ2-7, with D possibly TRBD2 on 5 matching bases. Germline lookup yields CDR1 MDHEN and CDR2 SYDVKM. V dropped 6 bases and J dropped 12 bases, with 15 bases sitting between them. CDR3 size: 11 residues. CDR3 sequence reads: CASSKGLGLYF. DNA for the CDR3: TGTGCCAGCAGCAAAGGACTGGGTTTGTACTTC. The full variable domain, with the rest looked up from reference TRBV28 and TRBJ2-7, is DVKVTQSSRYLVKRTGEKVFLECVQDMDHENMFWYRQDPGLGLRLIYFSYDVKMKEKGDIPEGYSVSREKKERFSLILESASTNQTSMYLCASSKGLGLYFGPGTRLTVT.

The CDR3 coding sequence is TGTGCCAGCAGCTTAGGGGGGGCTAGCGGGAGCAATGAGCAGTTCTTC. Translating it yields CASSLGGASGSNEQFF. The rearrangement joins TRBV7-8 to TRBJ2-1; 10 bases align to TRBD2. Germline CDR1 SGHVS, CDR2 FQNEAQ. The CDR3 is 16 amino acids. J gave up 6 bases and V 1 base, and 6 bases lay outside the gene matches.

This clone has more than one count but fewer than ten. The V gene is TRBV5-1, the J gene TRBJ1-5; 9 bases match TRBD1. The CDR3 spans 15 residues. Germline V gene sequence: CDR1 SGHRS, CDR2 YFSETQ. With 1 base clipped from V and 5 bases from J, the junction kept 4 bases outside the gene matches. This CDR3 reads CASSLWGQGDQPQHF. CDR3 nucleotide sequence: TGCGCCAGCAGCTTGTGGGGACAGGGAGATCAGCCCCAGCATTTT.

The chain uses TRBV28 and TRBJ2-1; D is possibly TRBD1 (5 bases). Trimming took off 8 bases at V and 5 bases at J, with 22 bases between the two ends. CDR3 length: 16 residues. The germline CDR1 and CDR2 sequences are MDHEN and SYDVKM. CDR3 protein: CASRHPEITGHNEQFF. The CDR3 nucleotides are TGTGCCAGCCGTCACCCCGAAATAACAGGTCACAATGAGCAGTTCTTC.

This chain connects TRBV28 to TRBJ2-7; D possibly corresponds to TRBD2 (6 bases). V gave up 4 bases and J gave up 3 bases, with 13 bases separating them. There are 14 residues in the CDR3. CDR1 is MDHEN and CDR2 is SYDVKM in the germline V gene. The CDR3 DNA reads TGTGCCAGCAGTTGGGGGACGGGAGTCTACGAGCAGTACTTC. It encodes CASSWGTGVYEQYF.

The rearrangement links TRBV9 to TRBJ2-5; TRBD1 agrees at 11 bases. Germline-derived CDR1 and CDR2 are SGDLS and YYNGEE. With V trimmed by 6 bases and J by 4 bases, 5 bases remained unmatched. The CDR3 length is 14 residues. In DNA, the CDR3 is TGTGCCAGCACCTCCGGGACAGGGGGAGAGACCCAGTACTTC. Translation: CASTSGTGGETQYF.

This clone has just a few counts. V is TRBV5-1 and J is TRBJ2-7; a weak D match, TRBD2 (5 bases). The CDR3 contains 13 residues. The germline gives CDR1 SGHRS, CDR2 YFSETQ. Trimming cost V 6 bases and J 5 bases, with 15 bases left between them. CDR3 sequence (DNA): TGCGCCAGCAAAGATTCGGGATTCGACGAGCAGTACTTC. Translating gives CASKDSGFDEQYF.

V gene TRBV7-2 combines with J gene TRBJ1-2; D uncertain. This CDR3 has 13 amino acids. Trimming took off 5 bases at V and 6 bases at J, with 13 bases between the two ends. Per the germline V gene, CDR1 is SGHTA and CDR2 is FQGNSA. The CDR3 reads CASSLPNLDGYTF. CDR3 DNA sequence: TGTGCCAGCAGCCTACCCAATTTAGATGGCTACACCTTC.

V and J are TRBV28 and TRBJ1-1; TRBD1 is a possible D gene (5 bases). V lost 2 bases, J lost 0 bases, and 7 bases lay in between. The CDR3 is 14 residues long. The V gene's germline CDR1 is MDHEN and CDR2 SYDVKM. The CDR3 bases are TGTGCCAGCAGTTTAGACAGTATGAACACTGAAGCTTTCTTT. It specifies CASSLDSMNTEAFF.

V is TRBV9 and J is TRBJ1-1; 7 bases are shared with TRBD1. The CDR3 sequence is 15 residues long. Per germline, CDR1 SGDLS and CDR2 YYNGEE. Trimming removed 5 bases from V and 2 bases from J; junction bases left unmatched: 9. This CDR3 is CASSRTGQANTEAFF. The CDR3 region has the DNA TGTGCCAGCAGTCGCACCGGACAGGCTAACACTGAAGCTTTCTTT.

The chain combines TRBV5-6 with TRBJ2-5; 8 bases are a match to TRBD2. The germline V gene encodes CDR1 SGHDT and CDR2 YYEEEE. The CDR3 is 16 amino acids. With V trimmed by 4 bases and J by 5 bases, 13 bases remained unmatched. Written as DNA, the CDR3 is TGTGCCAGCAGCCCAACCCCAGCGGGAGCGTGGGAGACCCAGTACTTC. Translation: CASSPTPAGAWETQYF.

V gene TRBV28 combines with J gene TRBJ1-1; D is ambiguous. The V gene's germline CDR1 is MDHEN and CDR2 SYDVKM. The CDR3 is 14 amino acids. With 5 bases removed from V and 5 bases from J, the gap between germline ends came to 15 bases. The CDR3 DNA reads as TGTGCCAGCAGTCCCCCGCTTGCGGTGACTGAAGCTTTCTTT. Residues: CASSPPLAVTEAFF.

CDR3 sequence reads: CASSGFDRATGYTF. CDR3 DNA: TGTGCCAGCAGTGGCTTCGATAGAGCGACCGGCTACACCTTC. The rearrangement links TRBV7-2 to TRBJ1-2; D unclear. CDR1 SGHTA and CDR2 FQGNSA come from the germline V gene. The V end was cut by 6 bases, the J end by 8 bases, with 19 bases between. The CDR3 is 14 residues long.

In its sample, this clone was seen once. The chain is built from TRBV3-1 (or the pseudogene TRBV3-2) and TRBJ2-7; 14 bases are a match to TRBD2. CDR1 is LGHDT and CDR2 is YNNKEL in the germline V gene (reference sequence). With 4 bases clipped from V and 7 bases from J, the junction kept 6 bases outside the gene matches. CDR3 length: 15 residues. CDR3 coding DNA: TGTGCCAGCAGCCTCGGGACTAGCGGGAGCGGGGAGCAGTACTTC. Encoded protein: CASSLGTSGSGEQYF.

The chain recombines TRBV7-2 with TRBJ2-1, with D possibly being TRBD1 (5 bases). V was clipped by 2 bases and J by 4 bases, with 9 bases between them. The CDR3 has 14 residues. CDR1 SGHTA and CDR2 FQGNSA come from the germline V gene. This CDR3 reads CASSLRSGYNEQFF. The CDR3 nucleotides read TGTGCCAGCAGCTTAAGATCAGGGTACAATGAGCAGTTCTTC. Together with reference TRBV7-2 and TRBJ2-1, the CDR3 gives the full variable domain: GAGVSQSPSNKVTEKGKDVELRCDPISGHTALYWYRQSLGQGLEFLIYFQGNSAPDKSGLPSDRFSAERTGGSVSTLTIQRTQQEDSAVYLCASSLRSGYNEQFFGPGTRLTVL.

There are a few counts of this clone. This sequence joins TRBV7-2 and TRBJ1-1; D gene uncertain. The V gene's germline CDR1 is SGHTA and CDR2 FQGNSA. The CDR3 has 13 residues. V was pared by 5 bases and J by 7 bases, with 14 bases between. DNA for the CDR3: TGTGCCAGCAGCCTAGTACACCGCAATGAAGCTTTCTTT. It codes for CASSLVHRNEAFF.

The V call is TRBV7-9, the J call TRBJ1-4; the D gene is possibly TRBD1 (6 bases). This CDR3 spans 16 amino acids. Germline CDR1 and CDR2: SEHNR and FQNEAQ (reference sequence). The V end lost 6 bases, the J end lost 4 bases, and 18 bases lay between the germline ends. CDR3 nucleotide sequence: TGTGCCAGCAGAAACTCCGGGACAAGCCGTAATGAAAAACTGTTTTTT. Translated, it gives CASRNSGTSRNEKLFF.

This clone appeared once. The CDR3 DNA follows: TGCAGTGCGGGACAGGGGCGGGAGCAGTACTTC. It specifies CSAGQGREQYF. The genes are TRBV20-1 and TRBJ2-7; 10 bases align to TRBD1. Germline V gene data show CDR1 as DFQATT and CDR2 as SNEGSKA (reference sequence). This CDR3 contains 11 residues. Trimming cost V 6 bases and J 7 bases; bases outside gene matches: 3.

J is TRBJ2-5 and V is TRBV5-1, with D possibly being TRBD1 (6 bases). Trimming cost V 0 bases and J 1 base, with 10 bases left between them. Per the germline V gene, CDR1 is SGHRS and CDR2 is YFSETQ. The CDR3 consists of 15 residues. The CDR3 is CASSLEDSLQETQYF. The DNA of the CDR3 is TGCGCCAGCAGCTTGGAGGACAGCCTCCAAGAGACCCAGTACTTC.

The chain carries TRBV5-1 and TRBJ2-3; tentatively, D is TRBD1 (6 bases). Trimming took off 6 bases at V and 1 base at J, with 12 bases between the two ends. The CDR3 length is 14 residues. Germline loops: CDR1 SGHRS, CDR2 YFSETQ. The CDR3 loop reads CASKGEWGTDTQYF. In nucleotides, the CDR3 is TGCGCCAGCAAGGGGGAGTGGGGCACAGATACGCAGTATTTT.

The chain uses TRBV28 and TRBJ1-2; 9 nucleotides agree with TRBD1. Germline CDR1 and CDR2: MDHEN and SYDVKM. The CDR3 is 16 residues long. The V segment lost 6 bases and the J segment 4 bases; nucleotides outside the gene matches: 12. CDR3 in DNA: TGTGCCAGCAGGCCCGGGACAGGGAGCCGTGGCTATGGCTACACCTTC. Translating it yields CASRPGTGSRGYGYTF.

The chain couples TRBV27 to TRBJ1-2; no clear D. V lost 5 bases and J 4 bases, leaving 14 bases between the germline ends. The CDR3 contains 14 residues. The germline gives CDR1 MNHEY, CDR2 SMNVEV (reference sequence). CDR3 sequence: CASSAVAGRYGYTF. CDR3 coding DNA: TGTGCCAGCAGTGCCGTGGCAGGCCGCTATGGCTACACCTTC.

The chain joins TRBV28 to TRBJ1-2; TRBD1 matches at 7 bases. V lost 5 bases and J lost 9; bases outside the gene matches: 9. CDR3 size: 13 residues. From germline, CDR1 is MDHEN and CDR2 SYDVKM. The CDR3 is CASSRLEQGSYTF. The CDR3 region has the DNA TGTGCCAGCAGTAGGCTAGAACAGGGGAGCTACACCTTC.

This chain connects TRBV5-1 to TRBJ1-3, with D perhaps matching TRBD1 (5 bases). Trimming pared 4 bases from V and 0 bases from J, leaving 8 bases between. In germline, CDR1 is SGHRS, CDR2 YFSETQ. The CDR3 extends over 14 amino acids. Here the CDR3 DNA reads TGCGCCAGCAGCCAGGACAACTCTGGAAACACCATATATTTT. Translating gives CASSQDNSGNTIYF.

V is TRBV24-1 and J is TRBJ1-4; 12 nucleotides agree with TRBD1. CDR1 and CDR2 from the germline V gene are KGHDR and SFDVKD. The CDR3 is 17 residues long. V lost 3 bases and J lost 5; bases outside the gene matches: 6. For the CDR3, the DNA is TGTGCCACCAGTGATCACATGGGGACAGGGGGCAATGAAAAACTGTTTTTT. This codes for CATSDHMGTGGNEKLFF.